This TCR beta chain is from a study of siplizumab effects on memory and regulatory T cells. The CDR3 covers 15 residues. V was clipped by 4 bases and J by 7 bases, with 18 bases between them. Germline V gene sequence: CDR1 SGDLS, CDR2 YYNGEE. For this clone: Its antigen is not identified.

Per individual sample, approximately 91,000 TCR templates were assayed. This table comes from immunoSEQ multiplex PCR, and its TCRdb copy is limited to in-frame clones, with some not included. The sample comprises fewer than 120,000 clones, 80% to 95% of which are singletons, and roughly 1.4% rests with the top ten. Findings of the study overall: Alloreactive sequences tracing back to unstimulated CD4+ memory cells fell significantly with siplizumab. Treatment with siplizumab left mappable alloreactive CD4+ clones averaging nearly 70% Treg-derived, compared with 25% to 30% in controls.

This receptor was identified in a human donor in good health. This rearrangement joins TRBV9 to TRBJ2-1; a possible D gene is TRBD2 (7 bases). The sequenced material came from CD4+ T cells sorted from blood. The CDR3, as DNA: TGTGCCAGCAGCCCGGGGGGCAGAGTGTTGAATGAGCAGTTCTTC. Protein sequence: CASSPGGRVLNEQFF.